This T cell receptor beta chain comes out of a study of early T cells in non-severe SARS-CoV-2 infection. As for the study in general: The sequenced material was bulk RNA from unsorted whole blood, and its chains were unpaired. Study-level results: Matching results from VDJdb favored anti-spike CD8 responses, leaving private and CD4 specificities undetected.

This clonotype showed up many times. What it binds is unknown. Germline values: CDR1 LGHDT, CDR2 YNNKEL (reference sequence). The CDR3 is made up of 13 amino acids. The V end was cut by 4 bases, the J end by 7 bases, with 14 bases between. Individual cDNA molecules received unique molecular identifiers. TCRdb fed the 5' RACE reads into MiXCR, producing one record per CDR3 protein. The sample holds around 60,000 distinct CDR3 sequences; more than 9.5% are singletons and the top ten take approximately 10%. Sequencing used whole blood. This TCR was sampled from an adult who was a healthcare worker with PCR-confirmed SARS-CoV-2 infection or an uninfected control (not recorded which). The rearrangement links TRBV3-1 to TRBJ2-7, with TRBD2 as a possible D gene (6 bases). The chain's CDR3 is CASSRVSEGEQYF. The CDR3 DNA follows: TGTGCCAGCAGCCGGGTATCGGAGGGGGAGCAGTACTTC.